Sequencing of this T cell receptor (beta chain) was carried out in a study of low-dose radiotherapy and immunotherapy resistance in tumors. With TRAV- and TRBV-specific primers, first-strand cDNA was made, covering the alpha and beta chains. With a V-primer adapter and a constant-region primer, TCRs were amplified for 20 PCR cycles. Via MiXCR, TCRdb re-called the reads, giving one row per CDR3 protein. The top ten hold 5% to 7% of the sample, which has about 82,000 distinct CDR3 sequences, about 19% seen once. Noted time point: before trial treatment. Trimming cost V 8 bases and J 6 bases, with 14 bases left between them. The CDR3 totals 12 residues. CDR1 is MDHEN, CDR2 SYDVKM, per germline. This clonotype was seen at least ten times.

The sequence came from a male donor with prostate cancer. V is TRBV28 and J is TRBJ2-7; no reliable D call. Material: PBMCs, obtained before treatment. CDR3 coding DNA: TGTGCCAGCGGTCTACAAGGGCGCGAGCAGTACTTC. This gives the protein CASGLQGREQYF.